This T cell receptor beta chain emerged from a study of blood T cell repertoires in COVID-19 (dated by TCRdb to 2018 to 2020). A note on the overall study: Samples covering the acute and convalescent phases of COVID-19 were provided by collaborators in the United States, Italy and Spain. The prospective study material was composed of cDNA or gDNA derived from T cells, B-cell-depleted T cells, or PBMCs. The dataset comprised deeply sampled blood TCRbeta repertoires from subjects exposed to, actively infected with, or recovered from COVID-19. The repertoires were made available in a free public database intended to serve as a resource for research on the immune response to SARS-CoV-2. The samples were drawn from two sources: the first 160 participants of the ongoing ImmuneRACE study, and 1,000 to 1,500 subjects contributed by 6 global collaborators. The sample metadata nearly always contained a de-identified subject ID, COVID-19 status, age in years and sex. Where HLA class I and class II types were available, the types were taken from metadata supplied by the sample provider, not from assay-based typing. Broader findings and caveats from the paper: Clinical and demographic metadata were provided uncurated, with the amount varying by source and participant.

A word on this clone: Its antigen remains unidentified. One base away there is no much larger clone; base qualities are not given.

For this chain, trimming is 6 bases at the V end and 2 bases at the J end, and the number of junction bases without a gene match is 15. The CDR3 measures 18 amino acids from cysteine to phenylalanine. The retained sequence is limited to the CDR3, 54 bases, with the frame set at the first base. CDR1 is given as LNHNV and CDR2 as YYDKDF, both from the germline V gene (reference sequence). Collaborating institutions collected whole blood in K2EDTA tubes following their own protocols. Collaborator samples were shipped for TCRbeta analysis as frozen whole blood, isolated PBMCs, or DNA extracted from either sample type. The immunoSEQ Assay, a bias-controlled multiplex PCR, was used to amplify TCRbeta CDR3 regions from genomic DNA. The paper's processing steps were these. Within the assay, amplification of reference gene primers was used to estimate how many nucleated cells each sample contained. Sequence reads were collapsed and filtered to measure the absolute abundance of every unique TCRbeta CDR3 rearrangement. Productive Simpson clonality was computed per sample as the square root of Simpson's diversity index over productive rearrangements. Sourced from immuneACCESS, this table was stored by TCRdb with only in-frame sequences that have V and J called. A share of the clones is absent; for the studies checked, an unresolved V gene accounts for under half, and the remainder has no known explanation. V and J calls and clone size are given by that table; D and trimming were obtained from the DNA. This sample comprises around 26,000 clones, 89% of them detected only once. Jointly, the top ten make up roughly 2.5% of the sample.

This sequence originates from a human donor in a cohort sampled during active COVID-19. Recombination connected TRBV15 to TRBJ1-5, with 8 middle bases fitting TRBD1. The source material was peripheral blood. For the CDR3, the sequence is CATSLSNRGMLGNQPQHF. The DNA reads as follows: TGTGCCACCAGTCTCAGTAACAGGGGGATGTTGGGCAATCAGCCCCAGCATTTT. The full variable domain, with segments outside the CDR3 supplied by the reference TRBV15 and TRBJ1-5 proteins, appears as DAMVIQNPRYQVTQFGKPVTLSCSQTLNHNVMYWYQQKSSQAPKLLFHYYDKDFNNEADTPDNFQSRRPNTSFCFLDIRSPGLGDTAMYLCATSLSNRGMLGNQPQHFGDGTRLSIL.